The count of the clone carrying this T cell receptor beta chain is one. This record comes from a study of blood T cell repertoires in COVID-19. The CDR3 spans 14 residues. Germline loops: CDR1 SGHNT, CDR2 YYREEE (reference sequence). V was clipped by 2 bases and J by 1 base, with 7 bases between them. Profiled with immunoSEQ multiplex PCR; TCRdb holds only in-frame clones, not every one. The sample lists around 200,000 clones, just over 85% occurring once. V and J are TRBV5-4 and TRBJ2-4, with D hard to call. Sequencing input: peripheral blood. This receptor was taken from a man aged 80 or over with acute or convalescent COVID-19. CDR3 sequence: CASSLSGAKNIQYF. CDR3 in DNA: TGTGCCAGCAGCTTATCAGGCGCCAAAAACATTCAGTACTTC. The complete variable domain, with remaining parts taken from reference TRBV5-4 and TRBJ2-4, reads ETGVTQSPTHLIKTRGQQVTLRCSSQSGHNTVSWYQQALGQGPQFIFQYYREEENGRGNFPPRFSGLQFPNYSSELNVNALELDDSALYLCASSLSGAKNIQYFGAGTRLSVL.